A selection of T cell receptor beta chains follows, all from one sample in a study of response to subunit inactivated influenza vaccine. Using its own MiXCR run on the RT-PCR reads, TCRdb lists one record per CDR3 protein. Of roughly 700,000 distinct CDR3 sequences listed, 15% to 18% are singletons. The starting material was PBMCs from blood, obtained roughly 12 days after vaccination. The receptors shown here come from a man aged 50 to 59 who received an inactivated influenza vaccine. The CDR3 runs from the conserved cysteine through the conserved F or W. Each record gives: J gene, clone size, V gene, D gene, CDR3 protein, CDR3 DNA. A D gene is named only where the DNA matches it firmly. Where a row states a size, it is once, few, many or the class of an expanded clone; other rows omit it.

j_gene: TRBJ2-1; abundance: few; v_gene: TRBV20-1; d_gene: TRBD1; CDR3aa: CSARETGTDYNEQFF; CDR3nt: TGCAGTGCTAGAGAAACCGGGACAGACTACAATGAGCAGTTCTTC
j_gene: TRBJ1-2; abundance: few; v_gene: TRBV5-8; d_gene: .; CDR3aa: CASSVSDGGTF; CDR3nt: TGTGCCAGCAGCGTATCGGACGGAGGCACCTTC
j_gene: TRBJ1-1; abundance: .; v_gene: TRBV20-1; d_gene: TRBD1; CDR3aa: CSARETGAWNTEAFF; CDR3nt: TGCAGTGCTAGAGAGACAGGGGCATGGAACACTGAAGCTTTCTTT
j_gene: TRBJ2-3; abundance: .; v_gene: TRBV6-1; d_gene: .; CDR3aa: CASSDWARSTDTQYF; CDR3nt: TGTGCCAGCAGTGATTGGGCCAGAAGCACAGATACGCAGTATTTT
j_gene: TRBJ2-7; abundance: .; v_gene: TRBV12-3/TRBV12-4; d_gene: TRBD2; CDR3aa: CASTPRRASGRDEQYF; CDR3nt: TGTGCCAGCACACCCCGGCGGGCTAGCGGGCGCGACGAGCAGTACTTC
j_gene: TRBJ2-1; abundance: few; v_gene: TRBV9; d_gene: TRBD2; CDR3aa: CASSVEAGGSYNEQFF; CDR3nt: TGTGCCAGCAGCGTAGAAGCGGGAGGGTCCTACAATGAGCAGTTCTTC
j_gene: TRBJ2-5; abundance: .; v_gene: TRBV18; d_gene: .; CDR3aa: CASSSGQSPETQYF; CDR3nt: TGTGCCAGCTCATCCGGACAGTCCCCAGAGACCCAGTACTTC
j_gene: TRBJ2-5; abundance: .; v_gene: TRBV6-1; d_gene: .; CDR3aa: CASSERRWAQETQYF; CDR3nt: TGTGCCAGCAGTGAAAGGAGGTGGGCCCAAGAGACCCAGTACTTC
j_gene: TRBJ1-3; abundance: .; v_gene: TRBV18; d_gene: TRBD1; CDR3aa: CASSPVGTGGRHTIYF; CDR3nt: TGTGCCAGCTCACCGGTTGGGACAGGGGGCCGGCACACCATATATTTT
j_gene: TRBJ1-3; abundance: .; v_gene: TRBV20-1; d_gene: TRBD1; CDR3aa: CSATDRGLGNTIYF; CDR3nt: TGCAGTGCCACGGACAGGGGGCTTGGAAACACCATATATTTT
j_gene: TRBJ1-5; abundance: once; v_gene: TRBV12-2; d_gene: .; CDR3aa: CASRLGHRNQPQHF; CDR3nt: TGTGCAAGTCGCCTGGGGCACCGCAATCAGCCCCAGCATTTT
j_gene: TRBJ2-2; abundance: few; v_gene: TRBV12-3/TRBV12-4; d_gene: .; CDR3aa: CASTLPGLSRSGELFF; CDR3nt: TGTGCCAGCACTCTTCCGGGTCTTTCCCGTAGCGGGGAGCTGTTTTTT
j_gene: TRBJ1-2; abundance: many; v_gene: TRBV5-1; d_gene: .; CDR3aa: CASSPTTYGYTF; CDR3nt: TGCGCCAGCAGTCCCACGACCTATGGCTACACCTTC
j_gene: TRBJ1-5; abundance: many; v_gene: TRBV5-6; d_gene: .; CDR3aa: CASSLGGFGNQPQHF; CDR3nt: TGTGCCAGCAGCTTGGGGGGATTTGGCAATCAGCCCCAGCATTTT
j_gene: TRBJ2-7; abundance: .; v_gene: TRBV11-2; d_gene: TRBD2; CDR3aa: CASTTRGGTYEQYF; CDR3nt: TGTGCCAGCACTACTCGCGGGGGGACCTACGAGCAGTACTTC
j_gene: TRBJ2-3; abundance: many; v_gene: TRBV2; d_gene: TRBD1; CDR3aa: CASSPGTGSDTQYF; CDR3nt: TGTGCCAGCAGCCCCGGGACAGGGTCAGATACGCAGTATTTT
j_gene: TRBJ2-7; abundance: .; v_gene: TRBV28; d_gene: TRBD2; CDR3aa: CASHSGRAYEQYF; CDR3nt: TGTGCCAGCCATAGCGGGAGGGCCTACGAGCAGTACTTC
j_gene: TRBJ2-1; abundance: .; v_gene: TRBV7-9; d_gene: .; CDR3aa: CASSLGSGLVYNEQFF; CDR3nt: TGTGCCAGCAGCTTAGGCTCCGGGCTGGTATACAATGAGCAGTTCTTC
j_gene: TRBJ2-7; abundance: once; v_gene: TRBV7-6; d_gene: TRBD1; CDR3aa: CASSPSTGGEQYF; CDR3nt: TGTGCCAGCAGCCCGTCGACAGGGGGCGAGCAGTACTTC
j_gene: TRBJ2-1; abundance: .; v_gene: TRBV7-7; d_gene: .; CDR3aa: CASSFGELGEQFF; CDR3nt: TGTGCCAGCAGCTTCGGGGAGTTGGGTGAGCAGTTCTTC
j_gene: TRBJ2-3; abundance: .; v_gene: TRBV6-5; d_gene: TRBD2; CDR3aa: CASSYPSGGGREDTQYF; CDR3nt: TGTGCCAGCAGTTACCCGTCGGGGGGGGGTAGGGAAGATACGCAGTATTTT
j_gene: TRBJ1-4; abundance: few; v_gene: TRBV15; d_gene: .; CDR3aa: CATSTQRGGLTNEKLFF; CDR3nt: TGTGCCACCAGCACACAACGGGGGGGATTGACTAATGAAAAACTGTTTTTT
j_gene: TRBJ2-3; abundance: few; v_gene: TRBV5-1; d_gene: TRBD2; CDR3aa: CASSLGPSGSKGTDTQYF; CDR3nt: TGCGCCAGCAGCTTGGGGCCTAGCGGGAGTAAAGGCACAGATACGCAGTATTTT
j_gene: TRBJ2-2; abundance: few; v_gene: TRBV3-1; d_gene: TRBD2; CDR3aa: CASSASGAYTGELFF; CDR3nt: TGTGCCAGCAGCGCGAGCGGGGCCTATACCGGGGAGCTGTTTTTT
j_gene: TRBJ2-2; abundance: .; v_gene: TRBV4-1; d_gene: .; CDR3aa: CASSQVVAGTGELFF; CDR3nt: TGCGCCAGCAGCCAAGTTGTTGCGGGGACCGGGGAGCTGTTTTTT
j_gene: TRBJ2-4; abundance: .; v_gene: TRBV10-3; d_gene: .; CDR3aa: CAISESSPGTNIQYF; CDR3nt: TGTGCCATCAGTGAGTCGAGTCCAGGGACAAACATTCAGTACTTC
j_gene: TRBJ2-5; abundance: .; v_gene: TRBV18; d_gene: TRBD1; CDR3aa: CASSPSARGYQETQYF; CDR3nt: TGTGCCAGCTCACCATCGGCCAGGGGGTACCAAGAGACCCAGTACTTC
j_gene: TRBJ2-2; abundance: .; v_gene: TRBV7-6; d_gene: TRBD1; CDR3aa: CASSLIPYRGTNTGELFF; CDR3nt: TGTGCCAGCAGCCTCATCCCCTACAGGGGGACGAACACCGGGGAGCTGTTTTTT
j_gene: TRBJ2-1; abundance: .; v_gene: TRBV9; d_gene: .; CDR3aa: CASSVYESPPYNEQFF; CDR3nt: TGTGCCAGCAGCGTATATGAAAGTCCCCCCTACAATGAGCAGTTCTTC
j_gene: TRBJ2-1; abundance: .; v_gene: TRBV29-1; d_gene: .; CDR3aa: CSVDPGVGNEQFF; CDR3nt: TGCAGCGTTGATCCAGGGGTGGGGAATGAGCAGTTCTTC
j_gene: TRBJ1-5; abundance: .; v_gene: TRBV2; d_gene: .; CDR3aa: CASRQGEHQPQHF; CDR3nt: TGTGCCAGCAGGCAAGGGGAACATCAGCCCCAGCATTTT
j_gene: TRBJ2-5; abundance: many; v_gene: TRBV28; d_gene: TRBD1; CDR3aa: CASSISGQGRETQYF; CDR3nt: TGTGCCAGCAGTATTTCCGGACAGGGGAGAGAGACCCAGTACTTC
j_gene: TRBJ2-5; abundance: few; v_gene: TRBV5-5; d_gene: .; CDR3aa: CASSDPGQSAETQYF; CDR3nt: TGTGCCAGCAGTGACCCTGGACAGAGCGCGGAGACCCAGTACTTC
j_gene: TRBJ2-7; abundance: .; v_gene: TRBV14; d_gene: TRBD2; CDR3aa: CASSQSSSGGGFYEQYF; CDR3nt: TGTGCCAGCAGCCAATCCTCCTCTGGCGGGGGTTTCTACGAGCAGTACTTC
j_gene: TRBJ2-7; abundance: few; v_gene: TRBV4-3; d_gene: .; CDR3aa: CASSQDLTRPYEQYF; CDR3nt: TGCGCCAGCAGCCAAGATCTTACTAGACCCTACGAGCAGTACTTC
j_gene: TRBJ2-5; abundance: few; v_gene: TRBV20-1; d_gene: .; CDR3aa: CSASPVQETQYF; CDR3nt: TGCAGTGCTAGTCCAGTCCAAGAGACCCAGTACTTC
j_gene: TRBJ2-7; abundance: .; v_gene: TRBV7-2; d_gene: TRBD2; CDR3aa: CASSLVGGRGGSEQYF; CDR3nt: TGTGCCAGCAGCTTAGTAGGCGGGAGGGGTGGTAGCGAGCAGTACTTC
j_gene: TRBJ1-5; abundance: .; v_gene: TRBV21-1; d_gene: .; CDR3aa: CASSARDRGPQPQHF; CDR3nt: TGTGCCAGCAGCGCCCGGGACAGGGGGCCTCAGCCCCAGCATTTT
j_gene: TRBJ2-1; abundance: .; v_gene: TRBV12-3/TRBV12-4; d_gene: TRBD1; CDR3aa: CASSDRGIEQFF; CDR3nt: TGTGCCAGCAGTGACAGGGGTATCGAGCAGTTCTTC
j_gene: TRBJ2-5; abundance: .; v_gene: TRBV11-2; d_gene: TRBD2; CDR3aa: CASSLELLAGGIGETQYF; CDR3nt: TGTGCCAGCAGCTTAGAGTTGCTAGCGGGGGGGATAGGAGAGACCCAGTACTTC
j_gene: TRBJ2-1; abundance: .; v_gene: TRBV29-1; d_gene: TRBD2; CDR3aa: CSVEASGVGFF; CDR3nt: TGCAGCGTTGAGGCTAGCGGGGTCGGGTTCTTC
j_gene: TRBJ2-1; abundance: .; v_gene: TRBV5-6; d_gene: TRBD2; CDR3aa: CASSLSASGGLLSYNEQFF; CDR3nt: TGTGCCAGCAGCTTATCGGCCAGCGGGGGACTTCTCTCCTACAATGAGCAGTTCTTC
j_gene: TRBJ1-5; abundance: many; v_gene: TRBV9; d_gene: TRBD1; CDR3aa: CASSVGQGVNQPQHF; CDR3nt: TGTGCCAGCAGCGTAGGGCAGGGGGTCAATCAGCCCCAGCATTTT
j_gene: TRBJ2-7; abundance: .; v_gene: TRBV20-1; d_gene: TRBD2; CDR3aa: CSARILAGAHEQYF; CDR3nt: TGCAGTGCTAGAATACTAGCGGGAGCACACGAGCAGTACTTC
j_gene: TRBJ1-1; abundance: few; v_gene: TRBV5-1; d_gene: TRBD1; CDR3aa: CASSPGDRGPPKGTEAFF; CDR3nt: TGCGCCAGCAGCCCCGGAGACAGGGGGCCCCCTAAGGGAACTGAAGCTTTCTTT
j_gene: TRBJ1-6; abundance: few; v_gene: TRBV28; d_gene: .; CDR3aa: CVTRARYNSPLHF; CDR3nt: TGTGTCACACGGGCGAGGTATAATTCACCCCTCCACTTT
j_gene: TRBJ1-2; abundance: few; v_gene: TRBV15; d_gene: TRBD1; CDR3aa: CATSRDFATGYYGYTF; CDR3nt: TGTGCCACCAGCAGAGATTTTGCGACAGGGTACTATGGCTACACCTTC
j_gene: TRBJ2-2; abundance: .; v_gene: TRBV11-2; d_gene: .; CDR3aa: CASSPPRGASTGELFF; CDR3nt: TGTGCCAGCAGCCCCCCGCGTGGGGCCTCCACCGGGGAGCTGTTTTTT
j_gene: TRBJ1-2; abundance: few; v_gene: TRBV7-9; d_gene: .; CDR3aa: CASTQDGPRKGYTF; CDR3nt: TGTGCCAGCACCCAGGACGGGCCCCGAAAGGGCTACACCTTC
j_gene: TRBJ2-2; abundance: many; v_gene: TRBV20-1; d_gene: .; CDR3aa: CSARSNTGELFF; CDR3nt: TGCAGTGCTAGATCGAACACCGGGGAGCTGTTTTTT